The sequence of this T cell receptor beta chain was determined in a study of blood T cell repertoires in COVID-19. Per germline, CDR1 GTSNPN and CDR2 SVGIG (reference sequence). This CDR3 has 11 residues. V trimming: 8 bases; J trimming: 5 bases; junction bases outside the gene matches: 5. In the study's own analysis: Estimated nucleated cell counts came from reference gene primer amplification. Clones were read by immunoSEQ multiplex PCR, and TCRdb kept only the in-frame ones, dropping some. V and J calls and clone size are those listed in that table; D and trimming were worked out from the DNA. The profile shows about 160,000 clones, 83% of them singletons. Participants, about 18 to 100 years old, spanned around 26 US areas. The study assigned cohorts using participant-reported clinical history.

The sample comprised PBMCs or T cells enriched from blood (not recorded which). The V gene is TRBV30, the J gene TRBJ1-2; 7 positions match TRBD1. This receptor was obtained from a woman aged 45 to 65 who had recovered from COVID-19. The CDR3 DNA reads as TGTGCCAGTTCAGGGGGGTATGGCTACACCTTC. Amino acid sequence: CASSGGYGYTF.